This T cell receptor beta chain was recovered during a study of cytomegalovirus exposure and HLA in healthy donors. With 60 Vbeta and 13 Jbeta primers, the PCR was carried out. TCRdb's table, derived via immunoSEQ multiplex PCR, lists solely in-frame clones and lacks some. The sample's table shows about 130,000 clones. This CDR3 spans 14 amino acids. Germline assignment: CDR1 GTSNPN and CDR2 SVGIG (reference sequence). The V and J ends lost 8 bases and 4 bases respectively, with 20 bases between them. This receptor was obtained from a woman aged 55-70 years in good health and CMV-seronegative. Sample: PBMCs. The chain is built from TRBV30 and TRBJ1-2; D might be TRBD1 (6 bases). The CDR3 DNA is TGTGCCGTTAGGGTGGGGGGGCTCCCCTATGGCTACACCTTC. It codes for CAVRVGGLPYGYTF.